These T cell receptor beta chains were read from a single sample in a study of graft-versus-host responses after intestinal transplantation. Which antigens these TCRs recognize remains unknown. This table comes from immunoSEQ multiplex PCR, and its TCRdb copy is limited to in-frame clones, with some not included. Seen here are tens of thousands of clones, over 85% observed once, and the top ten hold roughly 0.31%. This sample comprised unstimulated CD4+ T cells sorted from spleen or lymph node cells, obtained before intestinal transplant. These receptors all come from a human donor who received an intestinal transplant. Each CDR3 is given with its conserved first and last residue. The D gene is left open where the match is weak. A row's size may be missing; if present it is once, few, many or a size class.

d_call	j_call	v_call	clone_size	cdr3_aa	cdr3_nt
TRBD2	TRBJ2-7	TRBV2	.	CASRPSGSIYEQYF	TGTGCCAGCAGGCCTAGCGGGAGTATCTACGAGCAGTACTTC
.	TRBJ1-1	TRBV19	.	CASSSFPNLNTEAFF	TGTGCCAGTAGTAGTTTTCCGAATTTGAACACTGAAGCTTTCTTT
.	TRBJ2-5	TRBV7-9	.	CASSLWRQETQYF	TGTGCCAGCAGCTTATGGAGACAAGAGACCCAGTACTTC
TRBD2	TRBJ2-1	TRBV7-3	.	CASSSVAGTSYNEQFF	TGTGCCAGCAGCTCGGTAGCGGGAACCTCCTACAATGAGCAGTTCTTC
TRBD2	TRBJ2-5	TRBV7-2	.	CASSSISGRWGETQYF	TGTGCCAGCAGCTCGATTAGCGGGAGGTGGGGAGAGACCCAGTACTTC
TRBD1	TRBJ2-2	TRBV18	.	CASSLRTGEAGELFF	TGTGCCAGCTCACTCCGGACAGGGGAAGCCGGGGAGCTGTTTTTT
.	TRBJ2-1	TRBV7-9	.	CASSLSVANEQFF	TGTGCCAGCAGCTTAAGTGTGGCGAATGAGCAGTTCTTC
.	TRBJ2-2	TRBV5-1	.	CASSRQPGGYGELFF	TGCGCCAGCAGTAGACAGCCGGGCGGATACGGGGAGCTGTTTTTT
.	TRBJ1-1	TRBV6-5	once	CASSPPFRGNTEAFF	TGTGCCAGCAGTCCCCCCTTCAGGGGGAACACTGAAGCTTTCTTT
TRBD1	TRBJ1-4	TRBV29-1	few	CSVEGADNEKLFF	TGCAGCGTCGAGGGGGCAGATAATGAAAAACTGTTTTTT
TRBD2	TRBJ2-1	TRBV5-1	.	CASSISGVLNEQFF	TGCGCCAGCAGCATTAGCGGGGTTCTGAATGAGCAGTTCTTC
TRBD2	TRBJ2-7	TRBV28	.	CASRSAGTSTYEQYF	TGTGCCAGCAGGTCCGCCGGGACTAGCACCTACGAGCAGTACTTC
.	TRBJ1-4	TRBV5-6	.	CASSQPKGHEKLFF	TGTGCCAGCAGCCAGCCAAAAGGCCATGAAAAACTGTTTTTT
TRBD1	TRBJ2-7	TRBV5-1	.	CASSPTTGGYEQYF	TGCGCCAGCAGCCCCACCACAGGGGGATACGAGCAGTACTTC
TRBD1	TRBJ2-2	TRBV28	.	CASSPGGLTGELFF	TGTGCCAGCAGTCCAGGGGGCCTGACCGGGGAGCTGTTTTTT
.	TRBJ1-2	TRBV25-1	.	CASSEMTGYGYTF	TGTGCCAGCAGTGAAATGACAGGCTATGGCTACACCTTC
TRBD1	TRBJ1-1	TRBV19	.	CASSIKYILPGQGGMSRTEAFF	TGTGCCAGTAGTATAAAGTATATCCTTCCTGGACAGGGCGGAATGAGTAGGACTGAAGCTTTCTTT
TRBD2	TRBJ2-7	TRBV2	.	CASTAGLAGEGLIYEQYF	TGTGCCAGCACCGCCGGGCTAGCGGGAGAAGGTTTAATCTACGAGCAGTACTTC
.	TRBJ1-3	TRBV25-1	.	CASSTLLSGNTIYF	TGTGCCAGCAGTACACTGCTCTCTGGAAACACCATATATTTT
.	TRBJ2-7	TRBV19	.	CASSIGQPYEQYF	TGTGCCAGTAGTATAGGGCAGCCTTACGAGCAGTACTTC
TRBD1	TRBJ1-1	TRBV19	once	CASSISGTGLYTEAFF	TGTGCCAGTAGTATTAGCGGGACAGGCCTCTACACTGAAGCTTTCTTT
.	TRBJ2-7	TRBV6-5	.	CASSPDSSYEQYF	TGTGCCAGCAGCCCGGACAGCTCCTACGAGCAGTACTTC
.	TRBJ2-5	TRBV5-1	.	CASSPDQETQYF	TGCGCCAGCAGCCCGGACCAAGAGACCCAGTACTTC
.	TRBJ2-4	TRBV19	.	CASSIRQAPSQYF	TGTGCCAGTAGTATACGACAGGCTCCCTCTCAGTACTTC
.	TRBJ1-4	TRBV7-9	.	CASSPRTTLGEKLFF	TGTGCCAGCAGCCCCCGAACAACCCTAGGTGAAAAACTGTTTTTT
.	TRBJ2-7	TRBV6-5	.	CASGGADVLREQYF	TGTGCCAGCGGCGGGGCCGATGTCTTGAGGGAGCAGTACTTC
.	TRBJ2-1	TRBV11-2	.	CASSLRYPYNEQFF	TGTGCCAGCAGCTTAAGGTACCCCTACAATGAGCAGTTCTTC
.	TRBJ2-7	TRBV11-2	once	CASSFYRELEQYF	TGTGCCAGCAGCTTTTATAGGGAACTCGAGCAGTACTTC
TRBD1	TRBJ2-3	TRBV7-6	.	CASSLILRQGLTDTQYF	TGTGCCAGCAGCTTGATTCTCCGACAGGGCTTGACAGATACGCAGTATTTT
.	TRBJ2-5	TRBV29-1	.	CSVGAETQYF	TGCAGCGTTGGGGCGGAGACCCAGTACTTC
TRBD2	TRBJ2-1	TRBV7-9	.	CASSLVLNSGRAGNEQFF	TGTGCCAGCAGCTTAGTCCTTAATAGCGGGAGGGCCGGGAATGAGCAGTTCTTC
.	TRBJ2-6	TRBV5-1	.	CASSRDGGAGANVLTF	TGCGCCAGCAGCCGAGACGGGGGAGCTGGGGCCAACGTCCTGACTTTC
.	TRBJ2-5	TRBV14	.	CASSQGLFGGGAGQETQYF	TGTGCCAGCAGCCAAGGCTTATTCGGGGGCGGAGCAGGCCAAGAGACCCAGTACTTC
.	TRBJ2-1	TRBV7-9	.	CASSPASYNEQFF	TGTGCCAGCAGCCCGGCCTCCTACAATGAGCAGTTCTTC
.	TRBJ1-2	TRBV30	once	CAWSVTGSGYTF	TGTGCCTGGAGTGTTACAGGGAGTGGCTACACCTTC
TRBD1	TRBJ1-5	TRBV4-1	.	CASSQDPGQGLRQPQHF	TGCGCCAGCAGCCAAGATCCTGGACAGGGGTTACGACAGCCCCAGCATTTT
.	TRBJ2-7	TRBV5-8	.	CASSLPGEIYEQYF	TGTGCCAGCAGCTTGCCCGGGGAGATCTACGAGCAGTACTTC
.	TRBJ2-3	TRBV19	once	CASSMARRGSTDTQYF	TGTGCCAGTAGTATGGCCCGGAGGGGGAGCACAGATACGCAGTATTTT
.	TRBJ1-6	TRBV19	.	CASTRLALLQSSYNSPLHF	TGTGCCAGTACCCGACTAGCACTACTACAGAGCTCCTATAATTCACCCCTCCACTTT
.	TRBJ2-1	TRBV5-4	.	CASSLFWADEQFF	TGTGCCAGCAGCTTGTTCTGGGCCGATGAGCAGTTCTTC
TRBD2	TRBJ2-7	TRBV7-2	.	CASSSRGSGRIGAYEQYF	TGTGCCAGCAGCTCCCGGGGTAGCGGGAGAATAGGGGCCTACGAGCAGTACTTC
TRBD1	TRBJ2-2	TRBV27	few	CASTTPGQATGELFF	TGTGCCAGCACCACTCCGGGACAGGCCACCGGGGAGCTGTTTTTT
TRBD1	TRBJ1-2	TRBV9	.	CASSPRQGRSGYTF	TGTGCCAGCAGCCCCCGACAGGGTAGAAGTGGCTACACCTTC
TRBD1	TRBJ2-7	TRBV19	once	CASSIQPGQGATTYEQYF	TGTGCCAGTAGTATCCAACCGGGGCAGGGGGCCACCACCTACGAGCAGTACTTC
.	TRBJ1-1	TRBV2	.	CASVRTRDTEAFF	TGTGCCAGCGTAAGGACCCGGGACACTGAAGCTTTCTTT
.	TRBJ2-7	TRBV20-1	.	CSAPWGYEQYF	TGCAGTGCCCCCTGGGGCTACGAGCAGTACTTC
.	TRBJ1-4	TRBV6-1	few	CASRGWGDNEKLFF	TGTGCCAGCAGGGGGTGGGGGGATAATGAAAAACTGTTTTTT
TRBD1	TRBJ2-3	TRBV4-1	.	CASSRSEDREDYIF	TGCGCCAGCAGCCGTAGTGAGGACAGGGAGGATTACATTTTT
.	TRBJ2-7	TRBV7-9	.	CASSLTRDLSEQYF	TGTGCCAGCAGCTTAACCAGAGACCTCTCCGAGCAGTACTTC
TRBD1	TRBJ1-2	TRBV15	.	CATSNLGTGDGYTF	TGTGCCACCAGCAACCTAGGGACAGGGGACGGCTACACCTTC
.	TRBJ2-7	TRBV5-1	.	CASSLLGYEQYF	TGCGCCAGCAGCCTCCTTGGCTACGAGCAGTACTTC
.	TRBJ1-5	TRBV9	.	CASSAGETENQPQHF	TGTGCCAGCAGCGCAGGGGAAACCGAAAATCAGCCCCAGCATTTT
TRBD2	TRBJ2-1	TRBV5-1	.	CASSLTSGGFYNEQFF	TGCGCCAGCAGCTTGACTAGCGGGGGTTTCTACAATGAGCAGTTCTTC
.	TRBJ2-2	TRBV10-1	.	CASSETGITGELFF	TGCGCCAGCAGTGAGACGGGGATCACCGGGGAGCTGTTTTTT